This T cell receptor beta chain is drawn from a study of cytomegalovirus exposure and HLA in healthy donors. Notes on the study in general: Most observed TCR sequences were rare, whereas some public TCRs were detected in many donors. As immune exposure information, only CMV serostatus was available. An assumption of roughly uniform sequencing depth across donors underlay the presence/absence analyses.

V shed 5 bases and J 2 bases; nucleotides not matched to a gene: 3. This CDR3 contains 13 residues. CDR1 is GTSNPN and CDR2 is SVGIG in the germline V gene (reference sequence). PCR involved 60 Vbeta and 13 Jbeta primers. Profiling relied on immunoSEQ multiplex PCR, and the TCRdb table lists in-frame clones only, not all of them. The sample has fewer than 130,000 clones; less than 80% are singletons. This clone was seen a single time. What it binds is unknown. Nominal health characterized the donors when sampled, though unrecorded immune exposures were likely. The chain joins TRBV30 to TRBJ1-3; the match to TRBD1 covers 7 bases. Input material: PBMCs. The receptor's source is a middle-aged woman in good health and CMV-seronegative. The CDR3 nucleotides are TGTGCCTGGGGGACAGAACCTGGAAACACCATATATTTT. Translating it yields CAWGTEPGNTIYF.